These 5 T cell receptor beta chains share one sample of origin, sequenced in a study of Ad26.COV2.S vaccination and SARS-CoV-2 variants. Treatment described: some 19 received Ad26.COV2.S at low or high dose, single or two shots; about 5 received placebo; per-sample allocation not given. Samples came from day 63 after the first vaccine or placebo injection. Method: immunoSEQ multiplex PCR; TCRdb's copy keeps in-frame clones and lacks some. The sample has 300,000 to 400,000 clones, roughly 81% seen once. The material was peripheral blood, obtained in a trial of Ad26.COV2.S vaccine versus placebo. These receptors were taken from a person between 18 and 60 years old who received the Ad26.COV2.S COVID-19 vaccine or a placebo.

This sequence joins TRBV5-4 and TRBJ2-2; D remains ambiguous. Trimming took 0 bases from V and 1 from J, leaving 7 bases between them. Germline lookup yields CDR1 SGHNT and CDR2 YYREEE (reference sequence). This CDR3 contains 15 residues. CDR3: CASSLAVGNTGELFF. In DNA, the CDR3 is TGTGCCAGCAGCTTGGCGGTGGGGAACACCGGGGAGCTGTTTTTT. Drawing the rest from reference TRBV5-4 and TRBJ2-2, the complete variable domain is ETGVTQSPTHLIKTRGQQVTLRCSSQSGHNTVSWYQQALGQGPQFIFQYYREEENGRGNFPPRFSGLQFPNYSSELNVNALELDDSALYLCASSLAVGNTGELFFGEGSRLTVL.

The CDR3 reads CASSLRIAGDNEQFF. In DNA form, the CDR3 reads TGCGCCAGCAGCTTAAGGATAGCGGGGGACAATGAGCAGTTCTTC. V is TRBV5-1 and J is TRBJ2-1; TRBD2 matches 9 bases. The CDR3 length is 15 residues. The V and J ends lost 2 bases and 5 bases, in that order; junction bases with no gene match: 5. CDR1 is SGHRS, CDR2 YFSETQ, per germline.

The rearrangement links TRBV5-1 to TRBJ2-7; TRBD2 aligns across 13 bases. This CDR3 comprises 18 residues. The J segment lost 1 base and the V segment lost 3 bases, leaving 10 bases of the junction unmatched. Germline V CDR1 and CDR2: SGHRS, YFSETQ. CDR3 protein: CASSSGEKGLAGSYEQYF. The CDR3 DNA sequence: TGCGCCAGCAGCTCAGGTGAAAAGGGACTAGCGGGATCCTACGAGCAGTACTTC.

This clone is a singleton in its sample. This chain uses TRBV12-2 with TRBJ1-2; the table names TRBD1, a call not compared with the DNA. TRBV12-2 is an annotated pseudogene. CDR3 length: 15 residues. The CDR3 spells CASRLARGIFYGYTF. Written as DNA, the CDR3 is TGTGCAAGTCGCTTAGCCAGGGGGATTTTCTATGGCTACACCTTC.

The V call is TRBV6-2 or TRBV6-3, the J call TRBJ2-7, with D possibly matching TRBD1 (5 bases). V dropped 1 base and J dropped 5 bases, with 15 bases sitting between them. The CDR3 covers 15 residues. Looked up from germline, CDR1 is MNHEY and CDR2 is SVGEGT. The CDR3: CASSYWTPAENEQYF. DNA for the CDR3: TGTGCCAGCAGTTACTGGACACCGGCCGAAAACGAGCAGTACTTC.